Below, 21 T cell receptor beta chains from the same sample are listed, as sequenced in a study of vaccination and CD4 T cells after COVID-19. Sequencing of cultured CD4+ T cell DNA used the Oncomine TCR Beta short-read assay. From the PCR reads, TCRdb called clonotypes with MiXCR, one entry per CDR3 protein. The sample holds 12,000 or so distinct CDR3 sequences, 76% seen once. Treatment specified: approximately nine-day PBMC culture with coronavirus spike peptide pools or control peptides (ViraFEST assay). No antigen is known for these receptors. Sequenced: CD4+ T cells from blood, cultured in vitro. These receptors were obtained from a human donor who had recovered from COVID-19.

The chain links TRBV19 to TRBJ1-5; D gene unclear. This CDR3 has 15 amino acids. V lost 8 bases and J lost 2, with 16 bases in between. CDR1 and CDR2 (germline): LNHDA, SQIVND (reference sequence). The CDR3 sequence is CASRLQVGGNQPQHF. The DNA for the CDR3 is TGTGCCAGTCGACTCCAGGTTGGGGGCAATCAGCCCCAGCATTTT. Supplemented by reference TRBV19 and TRBJ1-5, the full variable domain reads DGGITQSPKYLFRKEGQNVTLSCEQNLNHDAMYWYRQDPGQGLRLIYYSQIVNDFQKGDIAEGYSVSREKKESFPLTVTSAQKNPTAFYLCASRLQVGGNQPQHFGDGTRLSIL.

This chain links TRBV28 with TRBJ1-2, with D uncertain. The CDR3 is 14 amino acids. Germline V lookup: CDR1 MDHEN, CDR2 SYDVKM. Trimming left V 3 bases short and J 2 bases short, with 10 bases between. The CDR3 DNA follows: TGTGCCAGCAGTTTGGTAGACCTAAACTATGGCTACACCTTC. Protein sequence: CASSLVDLNYGYTF.

The chain couples TRBV6-5 to TRBJ1-5; unclear D gene. The CDR3 has 15 residues. V was cut by 2 bases and J by 1 base, with 9 bases left in between. The germline V gene encodes CDR1 MNHEY and CDR2 SVGAGI. The CDR3 DNA is TGTGCCAGCAGTTACGGAGACTCAAGCAATCAGCCCCAGCATTTT. Translated, it gives CASSYGDSSNQPQHF.

This clonotype turned up a few times. CDR3 residues: CATQLGGSNQPQHF. CDR3 nucleotides: TGTGCCACTCAACTTGGGGGGTCCAATCAGCCCCAGCATTTT. This chain uses TRBV19 with TRBJ1-5; D is perhaps TRBD1 (5 bases). Trimming removed 10 bases at V and 3 bases at J, with 16 bases between. The CDR3 has 14 residues. From germline, CDR1 is LNHDA and CDR2 SQIVND (reference sequence).

This clonotype was counted once. This chain links TRBV20-1 with TRBJ1-5; D remains ambiguous. V lost 3 bases and J 3 bases, leaving 6 bases between the germline ends. Germline CDR1 DFQATT, CDR2 SNEGSKA (reference sequence). The CDR3 consists of 12 residues. The CDR3: CSARASNQPQHF. The CDR3 nucleotides read TGCAGTGCTAGGGCTTCCAATCAGCCCCAGCATTTT.

By proportion, this clonotype is medium-sized (0.01 to 0.1%). The V call is TRBV28, the J call TRBJ2-1; 11 nucleotides align to TRBD2. Germline-derived CDR1 and CDR2 are MDHEN and SYDVKM. The V gene end was trimmed by 6 bases and the J gene end by 3 bases; junction bases not matched to a gene: 4. The CDR3 spans 15 residues. The CDR3 DNA reads as TGTGCCAGCAGATCCGGGACTAGCGGCTACAATGAGCAGTTCTTC. The encoded protein is CASRSGTSGYNEQFF.

The V gene is TRBV20-1, the J gene TRBJ2-1; TRBD2 matches at 10 bases. The trim removed 7 bases at V and 6 bases at J, leaving 9 bases unmatched. The germline V gene encodes CDR1 DFQATT and CDR2 SNEGSKA (reference sequence). This CDR3 is built from 14 residues. CDR3 sequence reads: CSGGTSGAPNEQFF. The CDR3 DNA reads TGCAGTGGGGGAACTAGCGGGGCCCCCAATGAGCAGTTCTTC.

The chain couples TRBV15 to TRBJ1-2; perhaps TRBD1 as D (5 bases). V was clipped by 0 bases and J by 4 bases, with 12 bases between them. There are 15 residues in the CDR3. Germline V gene lookup returns CDR1 LNHNV and CDR2 YYDKDF (reference sequence). In nucleotides, the CDR3 is TGTGCCACCAGCAGAGATCCCGGGGGAGGCTATGGCTACACCTTC. Its translation: CATSRDPGGGYGYTF.

The chain joins TRBV6-5 to TRBJ2-7, with a possible D match to TRBD1 (6 bases). CDR1 MNHEY and CDR2 SVGAGI come from the germline V gene. CDR3 length: 14 amino acids. Trimming shortened V by 2 bases and J by 4 bases, and 12 bases separated the two germline ends. CDR3 region: CASSYGQGRYEQYF. The CDR3 DNA reads TGTGCCAGCAGTTACGGGCAGGGGCGGTACGAGCAGTACTTC.

This chain joins TRBV24-1 and TRBJ2-3; the match to TRBD2 covers 7 bases. The CDR3 has 15 amino acids. Losses at the gene ends were 5 bases for V and 1 base for J; bases not matched to a gene: 5. Per germline, CDR1 KGHDR and CDR2 SFDVKD. In DNA, the CDR3 is TGTGCCACCAGTGTGGGGGGGTCTGGCACAGATACGCAGTATTTT. This encodes CATSVGGSGTDTQYF.

The CDR3 loop is CASSWAETYEQYF. The CDR3 region has the DNA TGTGCCAGCAGTTGGGCAGAAACCTACGAGCAGTACTTC. The J gene is TRBJ2-7, the V gene TRBV6-2 or TRBV6-3; D is uncertain. Trimming left V 4 bases short and J 2 bases short, with 9 bases between. CDR3 length equals 13 residues. Germline V CDR1 and CDR2: MNHEY, SVGEGT.

This chain connects TRBV4-3 to TRBJ2-3; 8 bases are a match to TRBD1. The CDR3 is 15 amino acids. Germline CDR1 and CDR2: LGHNA and YSLEER. V was clipped by 6 bases and J by 6 bases; unmatched bases: 11. CDR3 protein: CASRPGQGLRDTQYF. In DNA form, the CDR3 reads TGCGCCAGCAGACCCGGACAGGGTCTAAGGGATACGCAGTATTTT.

The chain is built from TRBV4-1 and TRBJ1-5; a possible D gene is TRBD1 (6 bases). The CDR3 is made up of 15 amino acids. From germline, CDR1 is MGHRA and CDR2 YSYEKL. Trimming took 4 bases from V and 9 from J, leaving 19 bases between them. The CDR3, as DNA: TGCGCCAGCAGCCGGGCGAACGGGGGCGATTGGCCCCAGCATTTT. The encoded protein is CASSRANGGDWPQHF.

This chain links TRBV29-1 with TRBJ1-1; a possible D gene is TRBD1 (5 bases). The CDR3 extends over 13 amino acids. Trimming took off 8 bases at V and 3 bases at J, with 16 bases between the two ends. Per the germline V gene, CDR1 is SQVTM and CDR2 is ANQGSEA. CDR3 bases: TGCAGCACCGACAGTTCGATGCACACTGAAGCTTTCTTT. Its protein product is CSTDSSMHTEAFF.

This CDR3 reads CASSKSTLAAFTDTQYF. The CDR3 DNA follows: TGTGCCAGCAGCAAATCTACACTAGCGGCGTTCACAGATACGCAGTATTTT. The V gene is TRBV9, the J gene TRBJ2-3; 8 positions agree with TRBD2. CDR3 length equals 17 residues. After removal of 4 bases from V and 2 bases from J, the junction contained 12 bases not matched to a gene. Germline V gene data show CDR1 as SGDLS and CDR2 as YYNGEE.

V gene TRBV9 combines with J gene TRBJ2-7; 15 bases match TRBD2. The V gene end was trimmed by 4 bases and the J gene end by 7 bases; junction bases not matched to a gene: 6. The CDR3 covers 15 residues. From germline, CDR1 is SGDLS and CDR2 YYNGEE. The CDR3 DNA reads as TGTGCCAGCAGCACACCGGGACTAGCGGGAGGAGAGCAGTACTTC. This sequence encodes CASSTPGLAGGEQYF.

V is TRBV19 and J is TRBJ2-3; perhaps TRBD1 as D (6 bases). Per the germline V gene, CDR1 is LNHDA and CDR2 is SQIVND (reference sequence). V gave up 5 bases and J gave up 0 bases, with 12 bases separating them. The CDR3 is made up of 15 amino acids. CDR3: CASSAYRESTDTQYF. CDR3 DNA sequence: TGTGCCAGTAGTGCATACAGGGAAAGCACAGATACGCAGTATTTT.

J is TRBJ1-5 and V is TRBV6-1; no clear D gene. CDR3 size: 14 residues. The germline V gene encodes CDR1 MNHNS and CDR2 SASEGT. V lost 0 bases and J lost 4, with 7 bases in between. CDR3 loop: CASSEATENQPQHF. The DNA of the CDR3 is TGTGCCAGCAGTGAAGCGACTGAGAATCAGCCCCAGCATTTT.

This CDR3 reads CASRTGGASGWNSPLHF. The CDR3 DNA is TGTGCCAGCAGGACAGGGGGCGCATCGGGTTGGAATTCACCCCTCCACTTT. The rearrangement uses TRBV28 and TRBJ1-6, with 10 positions matching TRBD1. CDR3 size: 17 residues. CDR1 and CDR2 from the germline V gene are MDHEN and SYDVKM. V was pared by 6 bases and J by 7 bases, with 12 bases of the junction left unmatched.

The genes are TRBV12-3 or TRBV12-4 and TRBJ1-6, with a tentative D call TRBD1 (6 bases). The CDR3 covers 15 residues. The V and J ends lost 3 bases and 10 bases respectively, with 16 bases between them. CDR3 loop: CASSFQPGQGSPLHF. The CDR3 region has the DNA TGTGCCAGCAGTTTCCAGCCAGGGCAGGGGTCACCCCTCCACTTT.

The V and J genes are TRBV6-1 and TRBJ2-7; D not resolved. Germline CDR1 and CDR2: MNHNS and SASEGT. Trimming shortened V by 6 bases and J by 0 bases, and 12 bases separated the two germline ends. CDR3 length equals 14 residues. CDR3 DNA: TGTGCCAGCAGCCTCACAGAGAACTCCTACGAGCAGTACTTC. Its translation is CASSLTENSYEQYF.